A selection of T cell receptor beta chains follows, all from one sample in a study of beta chain features in type 1 diabetes. TCRdb keeps only in-frame clones here, not all; method: immunoSEQ multiplex PCR. The table shows under 250,000 clones, with 13% to 15% occurring only once. Sequencing input: naive CD4+ T cells from blood. Receptors originate from a woman aged 40-49 years in good health. The conserved cysteine and the conserved F or W are not part of the CDR3 here. Fields, in order: clone size, V gene, CDR3 protein. A row's size may be missing; if present it is once, few, many or a size class.

>NA|TRBV6-5
ASTSPPGDAYEQY
>few|TRBV5-4
ASSPPGAGLAHEQY
>NA|TRBV12-5
ASGTGVMETQY
>NA|TRBV6-5
ASSYRLWGRKHEQY
>NA|TRBV18
ASSPNQYSNQPQH
>NA|TRBV2
ASESPRRGYT
>NA|TRBV4-1
ASSQDHRVPYGYT
>few|TRBV5-4
ASSFPGGAAGELF
>NA|TRBV27
ASSILAGGRDTQY
>NA|TRBV9
ASSVRGGEYNEQF
>many|TRBV29-1
SVRDIQAYEQY
>few|TRBV19
ASSISTYDSYEQY
>NA|TRBV7-6
ASSLVAGSRNEQF
>NA|TRBV7-2
ASSSSGAIYGYT
>NA|TRBV5-1
ASSSTAVAKNIQY
>NA|TRBV18
ASSPRTGADTGELF
>few|TRBV6-1
ASSWQGSGANVLT
>NA|TRBV4-3
ASSQGRRTGLAGQETQY
>few|TRBV7-9
ASSLVRFYGYT
>NA|TRBV7-9
ASSSYRDRTSYGYT
>many|TRBV4-3
ASSQEPPTGSGDTQY
>few|TRBV5-1
ASSGQGSSYNEQF
>few|TRBV7-9
ASSSIAGASYNEQF
>NA|TRBV5-4
ASSLDLGRPEAF
>few|TRBV7-2
ASSFLGLAHNEQF
>NA|TRBV7-2
ASSLVAIDRANSPLH